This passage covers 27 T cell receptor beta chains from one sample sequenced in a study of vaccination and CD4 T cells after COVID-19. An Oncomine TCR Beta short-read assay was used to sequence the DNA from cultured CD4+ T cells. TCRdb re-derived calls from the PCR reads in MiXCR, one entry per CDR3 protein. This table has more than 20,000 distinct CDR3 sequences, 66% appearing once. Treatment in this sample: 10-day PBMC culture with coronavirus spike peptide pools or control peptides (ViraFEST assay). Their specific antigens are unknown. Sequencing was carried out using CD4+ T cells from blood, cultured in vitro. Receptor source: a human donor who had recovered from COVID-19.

The DNA of the CDR3 is TGTGCCAGCAGTTACCAGGGGAAGAATAATTCACCCCTCCACTTT. Protein product: CASSYQGKNNSPLHF. This chain links TRBV28 with TRBJ1-6, with D tentatively TRBD1 (6 bases). Germline values: CDR1 MDHEN, CDR2 SYDVKM. Trimming pared 4 bases from V and 5 bases from J, leaving 12 bases between. This CDR3 has 15 amino acids.

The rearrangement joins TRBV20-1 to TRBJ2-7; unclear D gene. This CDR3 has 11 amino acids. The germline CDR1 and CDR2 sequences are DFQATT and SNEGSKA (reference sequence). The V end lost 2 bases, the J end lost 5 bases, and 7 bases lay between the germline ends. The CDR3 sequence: CSARTVNEQYF. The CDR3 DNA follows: TGCAGTGCTAGAACAGTGAACGAGCAGTACTTC.

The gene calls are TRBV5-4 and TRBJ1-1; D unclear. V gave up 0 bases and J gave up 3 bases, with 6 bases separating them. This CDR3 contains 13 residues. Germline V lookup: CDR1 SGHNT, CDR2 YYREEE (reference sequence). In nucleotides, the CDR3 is TGTGCCAGCAGCTTGGATCCCCACACTGAAGCTTTCTTT. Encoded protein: CASSLDPHTEAFF.

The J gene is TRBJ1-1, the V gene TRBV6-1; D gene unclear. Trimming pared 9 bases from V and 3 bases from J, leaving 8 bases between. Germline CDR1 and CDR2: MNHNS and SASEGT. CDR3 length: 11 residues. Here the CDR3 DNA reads TGTGCCAGTCGTTGGGACACTGAAGCTTTCTTT. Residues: CASRWDTEAFF.

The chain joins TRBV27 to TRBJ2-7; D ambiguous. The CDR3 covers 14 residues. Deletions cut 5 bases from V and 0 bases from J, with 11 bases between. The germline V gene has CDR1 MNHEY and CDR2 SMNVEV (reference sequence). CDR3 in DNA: TGTGCCAGCAGTCGGGCAGCGTTCTCCTACGAGCAGTACTTC. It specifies CASSRAAFSYEQYF.

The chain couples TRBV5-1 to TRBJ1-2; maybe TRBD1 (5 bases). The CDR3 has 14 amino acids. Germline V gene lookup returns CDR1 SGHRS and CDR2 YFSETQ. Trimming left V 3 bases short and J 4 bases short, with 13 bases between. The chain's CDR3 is CASSSSRGAYGYTF. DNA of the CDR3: TGCGCCAGCAGCTCTTCGAGGGGCGCCTATGGCTACACCTTC.

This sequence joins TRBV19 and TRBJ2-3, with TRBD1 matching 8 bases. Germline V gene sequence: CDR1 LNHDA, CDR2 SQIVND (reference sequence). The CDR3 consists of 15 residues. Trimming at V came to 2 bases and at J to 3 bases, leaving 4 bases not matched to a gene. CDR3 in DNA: TGTGCCAGTAGTATACCGGGACAGGCTACAGATACGCAGTATTTT. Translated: CASSIPGQATDTQYF.

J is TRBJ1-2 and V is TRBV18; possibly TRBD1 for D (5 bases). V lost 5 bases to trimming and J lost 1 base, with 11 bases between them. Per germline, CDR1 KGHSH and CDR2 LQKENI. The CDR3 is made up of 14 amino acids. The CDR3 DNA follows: TGTGCCAGCTCAGCAGGGACGCTTAACTATGGCTACACCTTC. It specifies CASSAGTLNYGYTF.

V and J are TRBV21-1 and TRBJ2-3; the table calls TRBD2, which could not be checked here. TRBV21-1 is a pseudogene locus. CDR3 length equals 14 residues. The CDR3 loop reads CASPTGTREVVQYF. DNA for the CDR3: TGTGCCAGTCCGACCGGGACTAGGGAGGTGGTGCAGTATTTT.

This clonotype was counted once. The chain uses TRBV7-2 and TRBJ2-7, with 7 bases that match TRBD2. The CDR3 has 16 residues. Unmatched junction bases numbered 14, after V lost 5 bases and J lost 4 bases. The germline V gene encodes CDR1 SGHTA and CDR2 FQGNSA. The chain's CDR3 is CASSRRPQRGLYEQYF. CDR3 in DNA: TGTGCCAGCAGCCGGCGGCCGCAGCGGGGACTTTACGAGCAGTACTTC. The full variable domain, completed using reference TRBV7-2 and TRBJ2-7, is GAGVSQSPSNKVTEKGKDVELRCDPISGHTALYWYRQSLGQGLEFLIYFQGNSAPDKSGLPSDRFSAERTGGSVSTLTIQRTQQEDSAVYLCASSRRPQRGLYEQYFGPGTRLTVT.

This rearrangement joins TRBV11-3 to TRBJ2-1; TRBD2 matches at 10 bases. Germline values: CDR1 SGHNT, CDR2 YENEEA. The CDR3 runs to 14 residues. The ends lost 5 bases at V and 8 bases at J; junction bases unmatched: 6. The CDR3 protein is CASSLLAGSDEQFF. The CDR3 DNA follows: TGTGCCAGCAGCCTACTAGCGGGATCCGATGAGCAGTTCTTC.

The CDR3 sequence is CASPWAGELFF. In DNA form, the CDR3 reads TGTGCCAGCCCCTGGGCCGGGGAGCTGTTTTTT. The chain combines TRBV7-9 with TRBJ2-2, with no clear D. V was pared by 8 bases and J by 6 bases, with 7 bases between. The CDR3 has 11 residues. CDR1 is SEHNR and CDR2 is FQNEAQ in the germline V gene (reference sequence).

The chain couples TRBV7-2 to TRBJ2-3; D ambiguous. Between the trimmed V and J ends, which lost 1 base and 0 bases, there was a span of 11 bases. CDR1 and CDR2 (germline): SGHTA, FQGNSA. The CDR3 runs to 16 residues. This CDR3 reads CASSLDPVLSTDTQYF. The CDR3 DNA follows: TGTGCCAGCAGCTTAGACCCAGTCCTTAGCACAGATACGCAGTATTTT.

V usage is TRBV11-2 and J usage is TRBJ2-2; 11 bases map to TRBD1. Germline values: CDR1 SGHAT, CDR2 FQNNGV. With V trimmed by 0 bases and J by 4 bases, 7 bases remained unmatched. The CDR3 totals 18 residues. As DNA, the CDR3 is TGTGCCAGCAGCTTAGATCGGACAGGGGGCGCTGGCACCGGGGAGCTGTTTTTT. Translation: CASSLDRTGGAGTGELFF.

The CDR3 reads CASSILAGGPGEQYF. The CDR3 DNA is TGTGCCAGCAGCATCCTAGCGGGAGGGCCCGGGGAGCAGTACTTC. The chain joins TRBV7-2 to TRBJ2-7; 12 bases map to TRBD2. Germline lookup yields CDR1 SGHTA and CDR2 FQGNSA. V dropped 5 bases and J dropped 7; count of bases not matched to a gene: 9. The CDR3 extends over 15 amino acids.

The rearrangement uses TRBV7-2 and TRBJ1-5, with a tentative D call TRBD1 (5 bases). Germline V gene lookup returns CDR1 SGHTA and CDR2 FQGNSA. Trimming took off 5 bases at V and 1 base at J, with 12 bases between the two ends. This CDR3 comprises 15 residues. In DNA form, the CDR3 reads TGTGCCAGCAGCGTCCAGGGTTTAAGCAATCAGCCCCAGCATTTT. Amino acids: CASSVQGLSNQPQHF.

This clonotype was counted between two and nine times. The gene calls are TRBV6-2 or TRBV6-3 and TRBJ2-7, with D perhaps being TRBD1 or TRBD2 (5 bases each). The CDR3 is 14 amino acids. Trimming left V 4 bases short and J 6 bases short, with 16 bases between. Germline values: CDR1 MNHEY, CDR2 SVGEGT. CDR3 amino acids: CASSFVRETSEQYF. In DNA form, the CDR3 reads TGTGCCAGCAGTTTCGTCAGGGAGACATCCGAGCAGTACTTC.

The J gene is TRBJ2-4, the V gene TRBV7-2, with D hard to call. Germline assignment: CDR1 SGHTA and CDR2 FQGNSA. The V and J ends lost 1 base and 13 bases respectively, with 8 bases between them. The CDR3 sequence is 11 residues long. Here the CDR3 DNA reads TGTGCCAGCAGCTTAGACAGCGAACAGTACTTC. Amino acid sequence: CASSLDSEQYF.

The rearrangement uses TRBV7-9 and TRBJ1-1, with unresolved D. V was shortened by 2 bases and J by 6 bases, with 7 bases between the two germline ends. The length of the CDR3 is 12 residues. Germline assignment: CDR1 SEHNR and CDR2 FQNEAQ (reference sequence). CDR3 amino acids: CASSLISSEAFF. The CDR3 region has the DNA TGTGCCAGCAGCTTAATTTCGTCTGAAGCTTTCTTT.

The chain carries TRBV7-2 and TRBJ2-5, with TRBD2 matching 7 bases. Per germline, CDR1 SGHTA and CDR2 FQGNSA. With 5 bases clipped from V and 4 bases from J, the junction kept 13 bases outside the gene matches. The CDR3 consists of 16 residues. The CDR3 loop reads CASSNRGGRSGETQYF. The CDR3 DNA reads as TGTGCCAGCAGCAACCGAGGCGGGAGAAGCGGAGAGACCCAGTACTTC.

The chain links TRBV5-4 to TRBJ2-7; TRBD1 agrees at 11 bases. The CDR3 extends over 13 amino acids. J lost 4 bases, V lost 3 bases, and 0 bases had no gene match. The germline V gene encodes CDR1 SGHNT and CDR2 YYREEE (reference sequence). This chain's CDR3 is CASSWDRGYEQYF. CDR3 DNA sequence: TGTGCCAGCAGCTGGGACAGGGGGTACGAGCAGTACTTC.

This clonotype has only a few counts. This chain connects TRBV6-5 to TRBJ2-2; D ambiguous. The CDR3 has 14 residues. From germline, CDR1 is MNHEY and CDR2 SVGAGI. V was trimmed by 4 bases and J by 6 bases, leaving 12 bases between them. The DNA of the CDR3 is TGTGCCAGCAGTTCCCGGGCCACCCCCGGGGAGCTGTTTTTT. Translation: CASSSRATPGELFF.

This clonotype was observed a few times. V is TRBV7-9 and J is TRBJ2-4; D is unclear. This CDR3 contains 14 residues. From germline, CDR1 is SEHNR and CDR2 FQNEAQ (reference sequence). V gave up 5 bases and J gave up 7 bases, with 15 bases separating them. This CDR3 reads CASSVRGGQNIQYF. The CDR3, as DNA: TGTGCCAGCAGCGTACGTGGTGGTCAGAACATTCAGTACTTC.

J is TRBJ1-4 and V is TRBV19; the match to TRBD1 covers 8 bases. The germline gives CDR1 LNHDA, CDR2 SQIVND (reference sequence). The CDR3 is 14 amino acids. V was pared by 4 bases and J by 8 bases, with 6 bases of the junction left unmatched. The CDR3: CASSSDRGWEKLFF. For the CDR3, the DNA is TGTGCCAGTAGTAGCGACAGGGGATGGGAAAAACTGTTTTTT.

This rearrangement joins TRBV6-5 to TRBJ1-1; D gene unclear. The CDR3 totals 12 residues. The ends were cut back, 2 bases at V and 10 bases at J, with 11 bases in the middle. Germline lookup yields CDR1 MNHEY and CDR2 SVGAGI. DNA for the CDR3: TGTGCCAGCAGTTACCCGAAGCGTGGAGCTTTCTTT. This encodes CASSYPKRGAFF.

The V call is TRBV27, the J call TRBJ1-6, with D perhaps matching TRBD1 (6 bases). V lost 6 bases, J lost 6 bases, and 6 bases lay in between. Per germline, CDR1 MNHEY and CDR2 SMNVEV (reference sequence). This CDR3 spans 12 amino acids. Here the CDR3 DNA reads TGTGCCAGCAGACAGGGTAATTCACCCCTCCACTTT. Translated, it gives CASRQGNSPLHF.

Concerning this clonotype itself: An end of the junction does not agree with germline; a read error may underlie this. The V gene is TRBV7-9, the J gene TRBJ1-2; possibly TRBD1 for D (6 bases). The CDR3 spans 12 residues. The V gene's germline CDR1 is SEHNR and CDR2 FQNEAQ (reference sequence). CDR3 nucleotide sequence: TGCGCCAGCAGCGAACAGGGTTATGGCTACACCTTC. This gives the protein CASSEQGYGYTF. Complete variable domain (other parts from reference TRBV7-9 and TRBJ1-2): DTGVSQNPRHKITKRGQNVTFRCDPISEHNRLYWYRQTLGQGPEFLTYFQNEAQLEKSRLLSDRFSAERPKGSFSTLEIQRTEQGDSAMYLCASSEQGYGYTFGSGTRLTVV.